Shown below are 27 T cell receptor beta chains from a single sample sequenced in a study of graft-versus-host responses after intestinal transplantation. From the graft tissue, intraepithelial and lamina propria lymphocytes were released through processing. This table comes from immunoSEQ multiplex PCR, and its TCRdb copy is limited to in-frame clones, with some not included. In the table there are approximately 15,000 clones, 80% of which are singletons. The specimen comprised ileum tissue, sampled 95 to 110 days after intestinal transplant. The receptors come from a human patient who received an intestinal transplant, so some T cells may come from the graft donor.

This chain joins TRBV2 and TRBJ1-3, with D possibly matching TRBD1 (6 bases). V was pared by 4 bases and J by 0 bases, with 7 bases between. The length of the CDR3 is 14 residues. The germline V gene encodes CDR1 SNHLY and CDR2 FYNNEI. The CDR3: CASSGTASGNTIYF. DNA for the CDR3: TGTGCCAGCAGTGGGACAGCCTCTGGAAACACCATATATTTT.

A few counts support this clone. The chain is built from TRBV5-4 and TRBJ2-7, with 8 bases lining up with TRBD1. The V and J ends lost 9 bases and 4 bases, in that order; junction bases with no gene match: 9. This CDR3 has 13 residues. Germline assignment: CDR1 SGHNT and CDR2 YYREEE (reference sequence). CDR3 in amino acids: CATTLDREYEQYF. The CDR3 nucleotides read TGTGCCACCACCCTGGACAGGGAATACGAGCAGTACTTC.

The table lists this clone with a count of one. The chain carries TRBV5-1 and TRBJ1-2, with D unresolved. Trimming shortened V by 4 bases and J by 8 bases, and 18 bases separated the two germline ends. Germline V gene lookup returns CDR1 SGHRS and CDR2 YFSETQ. This CDR3 has 14 residues. CDR3 bases: TGCGCCAGCAGCCGGCCAGGACTAGTTGGAGGCTACACCTTC. Its protein product is CASSRPGLVGGYTF.

This rearrangement joins TRBV16 to TRBJ2-7; no reliable D call. With 3 bases removed from V and 4 bases from J, the gap between germline ends came to 4 bases. The CDR3 contains 11 residues. Germline CDR1 reads KGHSY; CDR2 reads FQNENV. The CDR3 DNA sequence: TGTGCCAGCAGCCATCGTTACGAGCAGTACTTC. It encodes CASSHRYEQYF. Based on the CDR3 plus reference TRBV16 and TRBJ2-7, the full variable domain is GEEVAQTPKHLVRGEGQKAKLYCAPIKGHSYVFWYQQVLKNEFKFLISFQNENVFDETGMPKERFSAKCLPNSPCSLEIQATKLEDSAVYFCASSHRYEQYFGPGTRLTVT.

There are a few counts of this clone. V is TRBV19 and J is TRBJ1-3, with D tentatively TRBD1 (6 bases). The CDR3 consists of 14 residues. Germline CDR1 LNHDA, CDR2 SQIVND (reference sequence). Trimming stripped 8 bases from V and 3 bases from J, with 14 bases between. The CDR3 DNA follows: TGTGCCAGTTATCCTACAGGGATTGGAAACACCATATATTTT. Translated, it gives CASYPTGIGNTIYF.

A single count supports this clone. The junction and the germline gene differ at one end; a read error may be behind it. V is TRBV7-8 and J is TRBJ1-2; D is ambiguous. In germline, CDR1 is SGHVS, CDR2 FQNEAQ. The CDR3 sequence is 12 residues long. The CDR3, as DNA: TGTGCCAGCAGCTTACTGTTCTATGACTACACCTTC. This translates into CASSLLFYDYTF.

In this sample, this clone turned up a few times. The chain combines TRBV5-1 with TRBJ2-1; 9 bases are a match to TRBD1. Germline assignment: CDR1 SGHRS and CDR2 YFSETQ. CDR3 size: 15 residues. The junction had 7 bases not matched to a gene; V was cut back by 3 bases and J by 6 bases. The CDR3 DNA is TGCGCCAGCAGCTCGGGGGGACAGGGCTTCAATGAGCAGTTCTTC. This sequence encodes CASSSGGQGFNEQFF.

This chain links TRBV27 with TRBJ2-1; weak D call: TRBD1 (6 bases). This CDR3 is 14 amino acids long. V was clipped by 0 bases and J by 6 bases, with 9 bases between them. Germline assignment: CDR1 MNHEY and CDR2 SMNVEV (reference sequence). This CDR3 is CASSLSSRGNEQFF. In nucleotides, the CDR3 is TGTGCCAGCAGTTTATCGAGCAGGGGCAATGAGCAGTTCTTC.

J is TRBJ2-6 and V is TRBV6-1; D is ambiguous. Trimming took 6 bases from V and 4 from J, leaving 7 bases between them. The CDR3 is 13 residues long. The germline V gene has CDR1 MNHNS and CDR2 SASEGT. CDR3: CASSLLGANVLTF. The CDR3 DNA is TGTGCCAGCAGCCTGCTCGGGGCCAACGTCCTGACTTTC.

The J gene is TRBJ2-3, the V gene TRBV1; the table's D gene call, TRBD1, was not cross checked with the DNA. TRBV1 is labeled a pseudogene. CDR3 length: 13 residues. CDR3: CTSSPVGGRTQYF. CDR3 bases: TGCACCAGCAGCCCCGTAGGGGGCCGCACGCAGTATTTT.

This rearrangement joins TRBV19 to TRBJ2-1; TRBD2 might be the D (7 bases). This CDR3 is built from 14 residues. V lost 3 bases and J 7 bases, leaving 13 bases between the germline ends. Germline-derived CDR1 and CDR2 are LNHDA and SQIVND (reference sequence). The DNA for the CDR3 is TGTGCCAGTAGTATTTTACAGGGAGGGAATGAGCAGTTCTTC. Translation: CASSILQGGNEQFF. Variable domain in full (rest from reference TRBV19 and TRBJ2-1): DGGITQSPKYLFRKEGQNVTLSCEQNLNHDAMYWYRQDPGQGLRLIYYSQIVNDFQKGDIAEGYSVSREKKESFPLTVTSAQKNPTAFYLCASSILQGGNEQFFGPGTRLTVL.

The chain uses TRBV6-1 and TRBJ1-2, with a weak D call TRBD1 (6 bases). Trimming removed 10 bases from V and 8 bases from J, with 14 bases in between. From germline, CDR1 is MNHNS and CDR2 SASEGT. The length of the CDR3 is 11 residues. CDR3 sequence: CATQGVEGYTF. The CDR3 DNA sequence: TGTGCCACACAGGGAGTTGAGGGCTACACCTTC.

J is TRBJ2-5 and V is TRBV7-3, with D tentatively TRBD1 or TRBD2 (6 bases each). The assigned J gene may be wrong: the sequence end matches TRBJ2-7 better. CDR3 length: 15 residues. Germline V gene data show CDR1 as SGHTA and CDR2 as FQGTGA. CDR3 DNA sequence: TGTGCCAGCAGCGTACGAGGGGGGAGCTCCTACGAGCAGTACTTC. Amino acid sequence: CASSVRGGSSYEQYF.

V usage is TRBV6-1 and J usage is TRBJ2-1; D not resolved. Germline CDR1 reads MNHNS; CDR2 reads SASEGT. The length of the CDR3 is 17 residues. The V and J ends lost 4 bases and 2 bases respectively, with 18 bases between them. The CDR3 spells CASSGSTVFIPYNEQFF. The DNA for the CDR3 is TGTGCCAGCAGTGGTTCTACAGTATTTATCCCCTACAATGAGCAGTTCTTC.

The chain carries TRBV7-3 and TRBJ2-3; D is ambiguous. Germline CDR1 and CDR2: SGHTA and FQGTGA. Trimming removed 0 bases from V and 2 bases from J, with 9 bases in between. The CDR3 consists of 15 residues. The CDR3 sequence is CASSLTPLYTDTQYF. CDR3 sequence (DNA): TGTGCCAGCAGCTTAACGCCTCTATACACAGATACGCAGTATTTT. Full variable domain (rest looked up from reference TRBV7-3 and TRBJ2-3): GAGVSQTPSNKVTEKGKYVELRCDPISGHTALYWYRQSLGQGPEFLIYFQGTGAADDSGLPNDRFFAVRPEGSVSTLKIQRTERGDSAVYLCASSLTPLYTDTQYFGPGTRLTVL.

The CDR3 protein is CASSSRTGEETQYF. The CDR3 nucleotides are TGTGCCAGCAGCTCTCGGACAGGGGAGGAGACCCAGTACTTC. The V gene is TRBV9, the J gene TRBJ2-5; 9 nucleotides line up with TRBD1. Trimming took 4 bases from V and 5 from J; bases not matched to a gene: 6. This CDR3 has 14 residues. Looked up from germline, CDR1 is SGDLS and CDR2 is YYNGEE.

Notes on this clone: Within the sample, other DNA sequences also encode this same CDR3. The chain employs TRBV29-1 and TRBJ2-5; the D gene is possibly TRBD2 (6 bases). The CDR3 spans 14 residues. Germline values: CDR1 SQVTM, CDR2 ANQGSEA. The V and J ends lost 6 bases and 1 base respectively, with 15 bases between them. CDR3 amino acids: CSVVTGDSQETQYF. In DNA, the CDR3 is TGCAGCGTGGTTACGGGGGACTCCCAAGAGACCCAGTACTTC.

The rearrangement joins TRBV10-3 to TRBJ2-1, with 7 bases aligning to TRBD1. This CDR3 contains 17 residues. Germline V gives CDR1 ENHRY, CDR2 SYGVKD. The V gene end was trimmed by 0 bases and the J gene end by 6 bases; junction bases not matched to a gene: 11. CDR3 sequence reads: CAISESPLDRAVNEQFF. DNA for the CDR3: TGTGCCATCAGTGAGTCCCCCCTCGACAGGGCAGTCAATGAGCAGTTCTTC.

This clone was recorded a few times. The chain combines TRBV28 with TRBJ1-1; 9 bases agree with TRBD1. There are 19 residues in the CDR3. The ends lost 5 bases at V and 6 bases at J; junction bases unmatched: 22. Germline V lookup: CDR1 MDHEN, CDR2 SYDVKM. The CDR3 DNA reads TGTGCCAGCAGTATACCAACATTACAGGGGGCGCGTTTCGTTTCTGAAGCTTTCTTT. Its protein product is CASSIPTLQGARFVSEAFF.

This clone occurred a few times. The chain recombines TRBV27 with TRBJ1-5, with D possibly matching TRBD1 (6 bases). Germline V gene lookup returns CDR1 MNHEY and CDR2 SMNVEV (reference sequence). The CDR3 runs 13 residues. V lost 6 bases, J lost 7 bases, and 13 bases lay in between. CDR3 nucleotides: TGTGCCAGCAGACTTACAGGGAGGCAGCCCCAGCATTTT. Its protein product is CASRLTGRQPQHF.

The CDR3 protein is CASSHGFEVNEKLFF. Written as DNA, the CDR3 is TGCGCCAGCAGCCATGGCTTCGAAGTTAATGAAAAACTGTTTTTT. The chain carries TRBV4-3 and TRBJ1-4; D is unresolved. V gave up 3 bases and J gave up 4 bases, with 12 bases separating them. Germline V lookup: CDR1 LGHNA, CDR2 YSLEER. This CDR3 is built from 15 residues.

This clone was observed once. The rearrangement links TRBV18 to TRBJ1-2; D possibly corresponds to TRBD1 (5 bases). Trimming left V 3 bases short and J 2 bases short, with 7 bases between. CDR1 KGHSH and CDR2 LQKENI come from the germline V gene. CDR3 length equals 13 residues. The CDR3 nucleotides are TGTGCCAGCTCACCCGGACAAAACTATGGCTACACCTTC. Protein sequence: CASSPGQNYGYTF.

This clone has a single count. V gene TRBV6-4 combines with J gene TRBJ2-1, with 11 nucleotides matching TRBD2. Germline values: CDR1 MRHNA, CDR2 SNTAGT. The CDR3 is made up of 15 amino acids. Trimming at V came to 7 bases and at J to 5 bases, leaving 7 bases not matched to a gene. The CDR3 region is CASKGEGLADNEQFF. The CDR3 region has the DNA TGTGCCAGCAAAGGGGAGGGACTAGCGGACAATGAGCAGTTCTTC.

This chain links TRBV30 with TRBJ1-5; 8 positions agree with TRBD1. V lost 4 bases to trimming and J lost 7 bases; unmatched junction nucleotides: 15. This CDR3 spans 16 amino acids. The germline V gene has CDR1 GTSNPN and CDR2 SVGIG (reference sequence). CDR3 sequence: CAWKVRQGPIRQPQHF. CDR3 bases: TGTGCCTGGAAGGTCCGACAGGGGCCCATCAGGCAGCCCCAGCATTTT.

The chain couples TRBV6-1 to TRBJ1-1; D remains unclear. The V gene's germline CDR1 is MNHNS and CDR2 SASEGT. Trimming took off 5 bases at V and 1 base at J, with 8 bases between the two ends. This CDR3 has 13 amino acids. This CDR3 is CASSRNPNTEAFF. As DNA, the CDR3 is TGTGCCAGCAGTCGAAACCCGAACACTGAAGCTTTCTTT.

The rearrangement uses TRBV30 and TRBJ2-7; D gene unclear. This CDR3 is built from 11 residues. V lost 2 bases and J 4 bases, leaving 6 bases between the germline ends. Looked up from germline, CDR1 is GTSNPN and CDR2 is SVGIG (reference sequence). The CDR3: CAWSIMYEQYF. The CDR3 DNA follows: TGTGCCTGGAGTATCATGTACGAGCAGTACTTC.

The rearrangement joins TRBV28 to TRBJ2-7; 7 nucleotides line up with TRBD2. The J segment lost 0 bases and the V segment lost 6 bases, leaving 11 bases of the junction unmatched. Germline V gene lookup returns CDR1 MDHEN and CDR2 SYDVKM. The CDR3 is 16 residues long. The CDR3 is CASSGHASGSSYEQYF. Here the CDR3 DNA reads TGTGCCAGCAGCGGCCATGCTAGCGGCAGCTCCTACGAGCAGTACTTC.